This T cell receptor (beta chain) stems from a study of T-cell memory formation after mild COVID-19. The CDR3 loop spans 16 amino acids. The ends were cut back, 5 bases at V and 2 bases at J, with 19 bases in the middle. Germline V gene lookup returns CDR1 LGHDT and CDR2 YNNKEL (reference sequence). Each CDR3 protein is one row after TCRdb ran MiXCR on the 5' RACE reads. The sample yields approximately 440,000 distinct CDR3 sequences, about 19% seen once. The chain employs TRBV3-1 and TRBJ2-7; tentative D call: TRBD1 (5 bases). The sample taken for sequencing was PBMCs or a T cell subset sorted from them (not recorded which). The sequence was collected from an adult woman who had mild COVID-19 (a few samples of this study predate the infection). Cell type and time point are not known. CDR3 bases: TGTGCCAGCAGCTATATATTCGTCAGGGTCCCCTACGAGCAGTACTTC. Protein product: CASSYIFVRVPYEQYF.